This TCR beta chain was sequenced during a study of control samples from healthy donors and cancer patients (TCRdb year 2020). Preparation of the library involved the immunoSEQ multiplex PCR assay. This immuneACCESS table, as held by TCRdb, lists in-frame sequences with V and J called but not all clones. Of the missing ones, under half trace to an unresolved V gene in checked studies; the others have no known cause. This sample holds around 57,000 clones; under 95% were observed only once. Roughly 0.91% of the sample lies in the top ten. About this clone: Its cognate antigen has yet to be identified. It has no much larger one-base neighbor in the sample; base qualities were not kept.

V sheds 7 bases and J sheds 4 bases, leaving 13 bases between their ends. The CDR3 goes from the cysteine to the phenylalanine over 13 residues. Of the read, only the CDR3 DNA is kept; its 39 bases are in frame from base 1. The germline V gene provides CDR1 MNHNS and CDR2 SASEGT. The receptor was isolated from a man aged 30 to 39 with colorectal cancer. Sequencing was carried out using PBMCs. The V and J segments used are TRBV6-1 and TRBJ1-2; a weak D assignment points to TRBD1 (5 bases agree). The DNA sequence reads TGTGCCAGCATCCGCGGGACTGTCTATGGCTACACCTTC. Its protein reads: CASIRGTVYGYTF.